This record looks at one TCR beta chain sequence and its context. Its antigen remains unknown. The method, 5' RACE with UMI labels, was used to prepare the TRB cDNA libraries. Reanalyzing the 5' RACE reads, TCRdb keeps one entry per CDR3 protein, without DNA. Its table lists some 120,000 distinct CDR3 sequences. This entry comes from a study of CXCR3-negative and CXCR3-positive naive CD8 T cells. Across the whole study: TRB reads totalled about 140 million, about 1.5 +/- 0.3 million per library.

Overall study results and limits: TRB CDR3 hydrophobicity was greater in CXCR3-positive naive cells than in CXCR3-negative naive cells.

Naive cells were sorted as CD45RO-, CCR7+, CD27+ and CD95-. Sequencing was performed on naive CXCR3+ CD8+ T cells from blood. This sample's subset: CD45RO-CCR7+CD27+CD95- naive CD8+ T cells expressing CXCR3 (TNR3+). The receptor's source is a human donor in good health. Some clones in this sample may be carry-over from other donors' samples.

CDR3 protein: CASSKGTRGHNQPQHF. The rearrangement joins TRBV21-1 to TRBJ1-5; TCRdb calls TRBD1, which cannot be checked without DNA. TRBV21-1 is reported as a pseudogene. This CDR3 is 16 amino acids long.